The clone carrying this T cell receptor (beta chain) was picked up many times. Its antigen remains unidentified. Between the trimmed V and J ends, which lost 1 base and 0 bases, there was a span of 6 bases. This CDR3 comprises 14 residues. Germline assignment: CDR1 LGHDT and CDR2 YNNKEL (reference sequence). This sample is drawn from a study of neurological immune-mediated disorders. Study-wide points: HTLV-1-associated myelopathy had the most TCR clonal expansion, and multiple sclerosis had the least, less than healthy controls.

TCRdb re-called the 5' RACE reads with MiXCR, one entry per CDR3 protein. The table has just under 45,000 distinct CDR3 sequences, about 13% seen once. The chain couples TRBV3-1 to TRBJ1-2, with D tentatively TRBD1 (6 bases). The sample consisted of PBMCs. This TCR came from a female donor in good health. The CDR3 nucleotides are TGTGCCAGCAGCCAAGGACAGGCTAACTATGGCTACACCTTC. It codes for CASSQGQANYGYTF.